This T cell receptor beta chain was observed in a study of STAT5B mutations in CD4+ large granular lymphocyte leukemia. Assay used: immunoSEQ multiplex PCR; TCRdb lists only in-frame clones, some missing. The sample has about 32,000 clones, around four fifths seen once. V was pared by 3 bases and J by 5 bases, with 8 bases of the junction left unmatched. Per the germline V gene, CDR1 is SGDLS and CDR2 is YYNGEE. The CDR3 contains 15 residues. This clonotype was obtained from a human donor in good health. The chain is built from TRBV9 and TRBJ1-5; 7 bases map to TRBD1. Sequencing used CD4+ T cells from blood buffy coats. The chain's CDR3 is CASSARGGFDQPQHF. The CDR3 nucleotides read TGTGCCAGCAGCGCCAGGGGGGGGTTCGATCAGCCCCAGCATTTT.